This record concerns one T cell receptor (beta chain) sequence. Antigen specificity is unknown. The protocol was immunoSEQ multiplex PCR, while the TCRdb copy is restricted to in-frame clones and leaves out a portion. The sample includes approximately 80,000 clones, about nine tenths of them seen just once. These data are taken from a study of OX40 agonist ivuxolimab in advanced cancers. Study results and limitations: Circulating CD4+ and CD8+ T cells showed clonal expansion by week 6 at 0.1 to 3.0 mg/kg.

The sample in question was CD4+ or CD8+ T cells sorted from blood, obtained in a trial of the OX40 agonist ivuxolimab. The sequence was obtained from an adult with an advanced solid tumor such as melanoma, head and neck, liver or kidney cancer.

In DNA, the CDR3 is TGTGCCAGCAGTTCCCCCGGGACACACCAAGAGACCCAGTACTTC. It yields the protein CASSSPGTHQETQYF. The chain links TRBV6-6 to TRBJ2-5; D may be TRBD1 (6 bases). V was pared by 4 bases and J by 0 bases, with 12 bases between. This CDR3 comprises 15 residues. The V gene's germline CDR1 is MNHNY and CDR2 SVGAGI (reference sequence).